This entry lists 28 T cell receptor beta chains sequenced from one sample in a study of shared clonotypes between healthy human individuals. The table came from immunoSEQ multiplex PCR; TCRdb's copy has only in-frame clones and leaves some out. The sample holds 2 million to 2.5 million clones, approximately 96% seen once. The sequencing sample was made of naive CD4+ T cells sorted from blood. As for subset: CD45RA+ positively selected. The receptors originated from a man between 18 and 29 years old in good health.

This sequence joins TRBV2 and TRBJ2-7, with D unclear. The germline gives CDR1 SNHLY, CDR2 FYNNEI. Trimming took off 11 bases at V and 3 bases at J, with 2 bases between the two ends. The CDR3 length is 8 residues. CDR3 protein: CARYEQYF. The CDR3 nucleotides are TGTGCCCGCTACGAGCAGTACTTC. Full variable domain (outside the CDR3, taken from reference TRBV2 and TRBJ2-7): EPEVTQTPSHQVTQMGQEVILRCVPISNHLYFYWYRQILGQKVEFLVSFYNNEISEKSEIFDDQFSVERPDGSNFTLKIRSTKLEDSAMYFCARYEQYFGPGTRLTVT.

The rearrangement uses TRBV19 and TRBJ2-3; TRBD1 agrees at 7 bases. The length of the CDR3 is 16 residues. The V gene's germline CDR1 is LNHDA and CDR2 SQIVND (reference sequence). V lost 6 bases, J lost 0 bases, and 9 bases stayed unmatched. This chain's CDR3 is CASRSRGQSSTDTQYF. The CDR3 DNA follows: TGTGCCAGTAGGAGTCGGGGACAGTCTAGCACAGATACGCAGTATTTT.

This clone has a single count. A far more abundant clone sits one base away, making this likely a read error. Other DNA sequences in this specimen translate into the identical CDR3. V usage is TRBV2 and J usage is TRBJ1-1; 8 nucleotides agree with TRBD1. This CDR3 contains 14 residues. J lost 1 base, V lost 4 bases, and 2 bases had no gene match. CDR1 SNHLY and CDR2 FYNNEI come from the germline V gene. This CDR3 is CASSGDRGNTEAFF. DNA for the CDR3: TGTGCCAGCAGTGGTGACAGGGGGAACACTGAAGCTTTCTTT.

This rearrangement joins TRBV4-3 to TRBJ2-3; D is possibly TRBD1 (5 bases). The last part of the DNA fits TRBJ1-5 better; the J call may be wrong. The CDR3 has 12 residues. CDR1 is LGHNA, CDR2 YSLEER, per germline. The CDR3 loop is CASRKVGDTQHF. The CDR3 region has the DNA TGCGCCAGCAGGAAGGTGGGGGATACGCAGCATTTT.

V usage is TRBV19 and J usage is TRBJ2-1; a weak D match, TRBD1 (6 bases). The V gene lost 5 bases and the J gene lost 6 bases, with 20 bases spanning the gap. This CDR3 spans 16 amino acids. Germline CDR1 and CDR2: LNHDA and SQIVND (reference sequence). CDR3 region: CASSPMDSQVTNEQFF. CDR3 bases: TGTGCCAGTAGTCCGATGGACAGTCAGGTTACCAATGAGCAGTTCTTC.

The rearrangement uses TRBV7-2 and TRBJ2-7, with D maybe TRBD1 (6 bases). This CDR3 region has 15 residues. V lost 5 bases to trimming and J lost 2 bases, with 16 bases between them. CDR1 and CDR2 from the germline V gene are SGHTA and FQGNSA. The CDR3 DNA sequence: TGTGCCAGCAGCAAACAACAGGGTCCAACCTACGAGCAGTACTTC. Translated: CASSKQQGPTYEQYF.

This rearrangement joins TRBV28 to TRBJ2-3; 12 nucleotides align to TRBD2. Unmatched junction bases numbered 14, after V lost 11 bases and J lost 11 bases. The CDR3 is 14 amino acids. The germline V gene encodes CDR1 MDHEN and CDR2 SYDVKM. CDR3 in amino acids: CASWTSGDPWGQYF. The CDR3 DNA is TGTGCCTCCTGGACTAGCGGGGACCCTTGGGGGCAGTATTTT.

The gene calls are TRBV10-1 and TRBJ2-7; no definite D call. The ends were cut back, 2 bases at V and 9 bases at J, with 14 bases in the middle. The CDR3 covers 13 residues. The germline V gene encodes CDR1 WNHNN and CDR2 SYGVQD (reference sequence). The chain's CDR3 is CASSEQGAGGQYF. The CDR3 DNA follows: TGCGCCAGCAGTGAGCAAGGAGCCGGCGGGCAGTACTTC.

The genes are TRBV7-9 and TRBJ2-2; D might be TRBD2 (5 bases). CDR1 SEHNR and CDR2 FQNEAQ come from the germline V gene (reference sequence). V lost 3 bases and J lost 0, with 11 bases in between. The CDR3 contains 16 residues. CDR3 nucleotides: TGTGCCAGCAGCTTTTGGACCGGGACGAACACCGGGGAGCTGTTTTTT. Residues: CASSFWTGTNTGELFF.

This chain links TRBV6-5 with TRBJ2-2, with 9 bases matching TRBD1. Unmatched junction bases numbered 6, after V lost 7 bases and J lost 6 bases. This CDR3 contains 14 residues. Germline assignment: CDR1 MNHEY and CDR2 SVGAGI. CDR3 sequence (DNA): TGTGCCAGCAAGGACAGGGGAAGGTCCGGGGAGCTGTTTTTT. This codes for CASKDRGRSGELFF.

The chain's CDR3 is CASSYRAEAFF. CDR3 bases: TGTGCCAGCTCATATCGGGCTGAAGCTTTCTTT. J is TRBJ1-1 and V is TRBV18, with D unclear. CDR1 KGHSH and CDR2 LQKENI come from the germline V gene. The CDR3 sequence is 11 residues long. The ends were cut back, 5 bases at V and 6 bases at J, with 7 bases in the middle. Full variable domain (rest looked up from reference TRBV18 and TRBJ1-1): NAGVMQNPRHLVRRRGQEARLRCSPMKGHSHVYWYRQLPEEGLKFMVYLQKENIIDESGMPKERFSAEFPKEGPSILRIQQVVRGDSAAYFCASSYRAEAFFGQGTRLTVV.

This clone showed up just once. This chain uses TRBV5-1 with TRBJ1-2; TRBD1 aligns across 7 bases. The CDR3 runs 13 residues. V lost 4 bases and J lost 5; bases outside the gene matches: 5. CDR1 SGHRS and CDR2 YFSETQ come from the germline V gene. CDR3 sequence (DNA): TGCGCCAGCAGCCAGACAGGGACTTATGGCTACACCTTC. This codes for CASSQTGTYGYTF.

The chain links TRBV5-1 to TRBJ2-7, with 10 bases aligning to TRBD1. CDR1 SGHRS and CDR2 YFSETQ come from the germline V gene. The trim removed 4 bases at V and 6 bases at J, leaving 7 bases unmatched. There are 14 residues in the CDR3. CDR3: CASSLDRGRLEQYF. The CDR3 DNA reads as TGCGCCAGCAGCCTTGACAGGGGGCGCCTCGAGCAGTACTTC.

The chain uses TRBV7-2 and TRBJ2-7, with D possibly TRBD2 on 5 matching bases. The ends were cut back, 5 bases at V and 4 bases at J, with 12 bases in the middle. The germline V gene has CDR1 SGHTA and CDR2 FQGNSA. This CDR3 contains 13 residues. CDR3 DNA sequence: TGTGCCAGCAGCCAGGAGGTCATATACGAGCAGTACTTC. It yields the protein CASSQEVIYEQYF.

The gene calls are TRBV30 and TRBJ2-3; TRBD1 matches 10 bases. In germline, CDR1 is GTSNPN, CDR2 SVGIG (reference sequence). Germline trimming cut 2 bases from V and 2 bases from J; bases unmatched to any gene: 4. The CDR3 spans 15 residues. CDR3 in amino acids: CAWSTGQGITDTQYF. CDR3 DNA: TGTGCCTGGAGTACGGGACAGGGGATCACAGATACGCAGTATTTT.

The rearrangement links TRBV30 to TRBJ1-1, with 9 bases fitting TRBD1. V shed 3 bases and J 3 bases; nucleotides not matched to a gene: 11. Germline lookup yields CDR1 GTSNPN and CDR2 SVGIG (reference sequence). This CDR3 region has 16 residues. CDR3 nucleotides: TGTGCCTGGAGCGTAGGGACAGGGATATTGGACACTGAAGCTTTCTTT. Translation: CAWSVGTGILDTEAFF.

V and J are TRBV10-3 and TRBJ2-3, with TRBD2 identical over 7 bases. The CDR3 runs to 14 residues. Germline V gives CDR1 ENHRY, CDR2 SYGVKD. V trimming: 8 bases; J trimming: 0 bases; junction bases outside the gene matches: 5. For the CDR3, the DNA is TGTGCCATCGGTCAAGCGGGAAGCACAGATACGCAGTATTTT. Translating gives CAIGQAGSTDTQYF.

On this clone: The DNA is omitted, as the CDR3 cannot be located on it reliably, and the CDR3 follows TCRdb's listing. J is TRBJ1-5 and V is TRBV6-6; the D call of TRBD1 is as the table states it, not checked on the DNA. The CDR3 is 16 residues long, counting both termini. Germline assignment: CDR1 MNHNY and CDR2 SVGAGI (reference sequence). The CDR3: CASSSSTGGMDQPQHF.

The chain combines TRBV7-2 with TRBJ2-7, with D maybe TRBD2 (7 bases). Germline V gene data show CDR1 as SGHTA and CDR2 as FQGNSA. V was pared by 3 bases and J by 7 bases, with 19 bases between. This CDR3 has 15 amino acids. The CDR3 reads CASSLPGGPMGEQYF. The CDR3 DNA reads as TGTGCCAGCAGCTTGCCGGGGGGCCCCATGGGGGAGCAGTACTTC.

This clone is a singleton in its sample. This specimen includes other DNA sequences encoding the same CDR3. J is TRBJ1-1 and V is TRBV6-5, with 8 bases that match TRBD1. Germline V gives CDR1 MNHEY, CDR2 SVGAGI. The CDR3 consists of 15 residues. V lost 0 bases and J lost 2; bases outside the gene matches: 2. The CDR3 spells CASSYSAGGNTEAFF. In nucleotides, the CDR3 is TGTGCCAGCAGTTACTCGGCAGGGGGCAACACTGAAGCTTTCTTT.

The rearrangement uses TRBV5-1 and TRBJ2-1, with D tentatively TRBD1 (6 bases). V was shortened by 4 bases and J by 7 bases, with 15 bases between the two germline ends. Germline CDR1 SGHRS, CDR2 YFSETQ. The CDR3 totals 14 residues. The CDR3 here is CASSKAWGTNEQFF. For the CDR3, the DNA is TGCGCCAGCAGCAAAGCGTGGGGGACAAATGAGCAGTTCTTC.

The rearrangement uses TRBV6-1 and TRBJ2-5; D possibly corresponds to TRBD1 (5 bases). Between the trimmed V and J ends, which lost 2 bases and 5 bases, there was a span of 15 bases. CDR1 is MNHNS, CDR2 SASEGT, per germline. This CDR3 contains 15 residues. The DNA of the CDR3 is TGTGCCAGCAGTGAATTACGCAGGGATGGCGAGACCCAGTACTTC. Translating it yields CASSELRRDGETQYF.

This chain connects TRBV10-2 to TRBJ2-1; D perhaps matches TRBD1 (6 bases). V gave up 7 bases and J gave up 5 bases, with 9 bases separating them. Germline loops: CDR1 WSHSY, CDR2 SAAADI. The CDR3 has 12 residues. CDR3 amino acids: CASTEGDNEQFF. In DNA form, the CDR3 reads TGCGCCAGCACAGAGGGGGACAATGAGCAGTTCTTC.

This clone was seen only once. The V call is TRBV11-2, the J call TRBJ2-7, with D possibly being TRBD2 (5 bases). This CDR3 is built from 14 residues. CDR1 is SGHAT, CDR2 FQNNGV, per germline. V shed 1 base and J shed 6 bases, with 13 bases lying between them. The CDR3 region has the DNA TGTGCCAGCAGCTTAGGACTACTCTCCGGCGAGCAGTACTTC. This sequence encodes CASSLGLLSGEQYF.

The rearrangement links TRBV25-1 to TRBJ2-6, with D maybe TRBD2 (5 bases). V was pared by 5 bases and J by 0 bases, with 14 bases between. Germline CDR1 and CDR2: MGHDK and SYGVNS. This CDR3 has 17 residues. The DNA of the CDR3 is TGTGCCAGCAGTAACCCCCCGGGGAGCTCTGGGGCCAACGTCCTGACTTTC. Protein: CASSNPPGSSGANVLTF.

V and J are TRBV7-2 and TRBJ2-1; 8 bases agree with TRBD2. Looked up from germline, CDR1 is SGHTA and CDR2 is FQGNSA. V lost 1 base, J lost 4 bases, and 6 bases stayed unmatched. The CDR3 has 16 residues. CDR3 region: CASSLVPSGLYNEQFF. The CDR3, as DNA: TGTGCCAGCAGCTTAGTTCCTAGCGGGCTGTACAATGAGCAGTTCTTC.

The chain joins TRBV6-5 to TRBJ2-5; D might be TRBD1 (6 bases). Germline values: CDR1 MNHEY, CDR2 SVGAGI. Trimming cost V 2 bases and J 2 bases, with 12 bases left between them. CDR3 length: 15 residues. CDR3 in amino acids: CASSYPGRGQETQYF. The CDR3 region has the DNA TGTGCCAGCAGTTACCCCGGCAGGGGACAAGAGACCCAGTACTTC.

V usage is TRBV28 and J usage is TRBJ1-5; D perhaps matches TRBD1 (5 bases). Trimming cost V 8 bases and J 6 bases, with 20 bases left between them. Germline V gene data show CDR1 as MDHEN and CDR2 as SYDVKM. The CDR3 consists of 15 residues. The DNA for the CDR3 is TGTGCCAGCCGGGCCGGCGGAACAGGTGGTCAGCCCCAGCATTTT. Amino acid sequence: CASRAGGTGGQPQHF.